This T cell receptor beta chain appears in the sequencing data of a study of T cell responses to AZD1222 COVID-19 vaccine. Overall study findings and caveats: Only after the peak T cell response were repertoires sampled. Unmutated variant regions are reportedly targeted by nearly half of spike-specific TCRs. Spike-wide coverage was observed for vaccine-associated CD4 TCRs, with dominant responses at 160-218 and 743-854. At baseline, just a handful of AZD1222 recipients tested seropositive.

The protocol was immunoSEQ multiplex PCR, while the TCRdb copy is restricted to in-frame clones and leaves out a portion. Among 95,000 to 150,000 clones, 70% to 85% were seen once, and the ten largest hold roughly a quarter. A few counts support this clone. Its antigen remains unknown. Per the germline V gene, CDR1 is SNHLY and CDR2 is FYNNEI. The V and J ends lost 4 bases and 5 bases, in that order; junction bases with no gene match: 6. CDR3 length: 15 residues. The sequencing here drew on peripheral blood, taken 28 days after the second AZD1222 dose. This chain uses TRBV2 with TRBJ2-2; TRBD2 matches at 8 bases. The sequence was collected from an adult who received the AZD1222 COVID-19 vaccine. CDR3 DNA: TGTGCCAGCAGTGTGGCGGGGGGAAGGACCGGGGAGCTGTTTTTT. Encoded protein: CASSVAGGRTGELFF.